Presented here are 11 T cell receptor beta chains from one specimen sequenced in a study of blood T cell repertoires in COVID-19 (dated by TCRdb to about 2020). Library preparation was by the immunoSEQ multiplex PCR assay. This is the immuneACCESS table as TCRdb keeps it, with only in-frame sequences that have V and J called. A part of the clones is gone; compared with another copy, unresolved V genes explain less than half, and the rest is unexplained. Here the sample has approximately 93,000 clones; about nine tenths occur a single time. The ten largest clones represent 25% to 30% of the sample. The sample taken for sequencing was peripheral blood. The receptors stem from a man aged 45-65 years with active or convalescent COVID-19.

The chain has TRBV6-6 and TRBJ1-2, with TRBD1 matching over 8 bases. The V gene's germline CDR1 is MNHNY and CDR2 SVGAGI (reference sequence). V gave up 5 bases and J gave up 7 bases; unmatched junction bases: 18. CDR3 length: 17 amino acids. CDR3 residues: CASSLTPLTGVISGYTF. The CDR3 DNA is TGTGCCAGCAGTCTCACCCCCTTGACAGGGGTCATTAGTGGCTACACCTTC.

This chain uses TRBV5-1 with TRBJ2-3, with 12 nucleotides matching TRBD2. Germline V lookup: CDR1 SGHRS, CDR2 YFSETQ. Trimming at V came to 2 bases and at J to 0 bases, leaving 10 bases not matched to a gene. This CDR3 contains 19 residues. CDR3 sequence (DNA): TGCGCCAGCAGCTTAGGTCGACTAGCGGGGGAGATTAGCACAGATACGCAGTATTTT. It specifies CASSLGRLAGEISTDTQYF. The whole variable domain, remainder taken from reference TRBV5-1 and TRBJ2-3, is KAGVTQTPRYLIKTRGQQVTLSCSPISGHRSVSWYQQTPGQGLQFLFEYFSETQRNKGNFPGRFSGRQFSNSRSEMNVSTLELGDSALYLCASSLGRLAGEISTDTQYFGPGTRLTVL.

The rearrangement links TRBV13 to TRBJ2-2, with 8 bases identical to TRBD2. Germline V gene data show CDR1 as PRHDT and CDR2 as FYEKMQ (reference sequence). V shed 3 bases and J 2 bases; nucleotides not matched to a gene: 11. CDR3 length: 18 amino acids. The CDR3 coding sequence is TGTGCCAGCAGCTTTCGGCCAGCGGGGGACTCTAACACCGGGGAGCTGTTTTTT. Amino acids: CASSFRPAGDSNTGELFF.

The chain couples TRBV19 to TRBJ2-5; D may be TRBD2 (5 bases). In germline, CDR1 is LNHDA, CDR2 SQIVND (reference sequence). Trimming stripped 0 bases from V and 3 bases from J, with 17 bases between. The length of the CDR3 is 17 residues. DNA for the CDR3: TGTGCCAGTAGTATAGATCGGGTTCGGGGAACCGAAGAGACCCAGTACTTC. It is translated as CASSIDRVRGTEETQYF.

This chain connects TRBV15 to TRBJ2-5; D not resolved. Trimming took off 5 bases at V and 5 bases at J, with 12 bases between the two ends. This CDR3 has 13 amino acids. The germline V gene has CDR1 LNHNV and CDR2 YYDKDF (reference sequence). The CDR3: CATSDLLSETQYF. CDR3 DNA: TGTGCCACCAGCGACTTGTTATCTGAGACCCAGTACTTC.

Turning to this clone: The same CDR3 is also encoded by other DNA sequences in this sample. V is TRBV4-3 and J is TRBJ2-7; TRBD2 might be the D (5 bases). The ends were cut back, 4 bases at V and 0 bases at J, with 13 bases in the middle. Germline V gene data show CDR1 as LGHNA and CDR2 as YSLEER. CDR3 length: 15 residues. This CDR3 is CASSPRTGSSYEQYF. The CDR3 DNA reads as TGCGCCAGCAGCCCCAGGACGGGAAGCTCCTACGAGCAGTACTTC.

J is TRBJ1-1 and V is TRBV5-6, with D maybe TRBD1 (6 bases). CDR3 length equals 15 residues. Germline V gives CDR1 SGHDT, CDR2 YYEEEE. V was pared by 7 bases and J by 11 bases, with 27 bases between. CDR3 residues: CASEWGGIAEGTAFF. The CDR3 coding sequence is TGTGCCAGCGAATGGGGGGGCATCGCTGAGGGAACCGCTTTCTTT. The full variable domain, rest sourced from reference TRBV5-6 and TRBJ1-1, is DAGVTQSPTHLIKTRGQQVTLRCSPKSGHDTVSWYQQALGQGPQFIFQYYEEEERQRGNFPDRFSGHQFPNYSSELNVNALLLGDSALYLCASEWGGIAEGTAFFGQGTRLTVV.

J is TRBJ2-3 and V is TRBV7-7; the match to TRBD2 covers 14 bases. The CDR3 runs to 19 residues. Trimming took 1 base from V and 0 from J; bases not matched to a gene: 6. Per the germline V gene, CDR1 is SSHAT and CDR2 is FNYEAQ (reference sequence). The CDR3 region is CASSLGRLAGGRSTDTQYF. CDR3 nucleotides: TGTGCCAGCAGCTTAGGACGACTAGCGGGGGGGCGGAGCACAGATACGCAGTATTTT.

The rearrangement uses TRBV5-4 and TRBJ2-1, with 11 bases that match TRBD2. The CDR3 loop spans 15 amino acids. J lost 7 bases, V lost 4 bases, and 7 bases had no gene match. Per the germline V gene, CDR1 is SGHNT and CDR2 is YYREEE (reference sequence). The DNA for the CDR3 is TGTGCCAGCAGCGTCCTAGCGGGGGGTAAAAATGAGCAGTTCTTC. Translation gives CASSVLAGGKNEQFF.

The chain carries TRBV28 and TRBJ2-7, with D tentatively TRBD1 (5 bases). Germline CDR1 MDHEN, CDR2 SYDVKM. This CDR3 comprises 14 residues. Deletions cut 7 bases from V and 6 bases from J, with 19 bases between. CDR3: CASTGGRAYAEQYF. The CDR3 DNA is TGTGCCAGCACCGGCGGCAGGGCGTATGCCGAGCAGTACTTC.

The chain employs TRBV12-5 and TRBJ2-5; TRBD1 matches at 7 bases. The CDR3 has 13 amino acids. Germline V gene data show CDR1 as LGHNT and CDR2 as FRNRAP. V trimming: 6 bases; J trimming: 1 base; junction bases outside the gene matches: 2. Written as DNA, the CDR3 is TGTGCTAGTGGGAGGGACAGCCAAGAGACCCAGTACTTC. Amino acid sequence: CASGRDSQETQYF.